This T cell receptor beta chain was recorded in a study of blood T cell repertoires in COVID-19. The wider study: Samples taken during acute and convalescent COVID-19 were collected in the United States, Italy and Spain.

CDR3 length: 15 residues. The V segment lost 7 bases and the J segment 2 bases; nucleotides outside the gene matches: 8. Germline V gives CDR1 LNHDA, CDR2 SQIVND (reference sequence). Produced via immunoSEQ multiplex PCR; TCRdb's table is partial and in-frame only. The data hold under 350,000 clones, with 86% observed a single time. Recruitment covered about two dozen US areas and drew participants whose ages spanned about 18 to 90 years. Grouping used clinical history reported by participants in a survey and questionnaire. The V call is TRBV19, the J call TRBJ2-5; 9 bases map to TRBD2. The sequence was collected from a woman aged 18 to 35 who had recovered from COVID-19. What was sequenced was PBMCs or T cells enriched from blood (not recorded which). The CDR3 nucleotides are TGTGCCAGTACTGGGACTAGCTTACATCAAGAGACCCAGTACTTC. Protein: CASTGTSLHQETQYF.